Below, one T cell receptor beta chain is given with its context. The data stem from a study of blood T cell repertoires in COVID-19. Study details: Sources were T cells, B-cell-depleted T cells, or PBMCs; the material itself was cDNA or gDNA.

Assay used: immunoSEQ multiplex PCR; TCRdb lists only in-frame clones, some missing. The sample holds about 220,000 clones, around 82% seen once. V lost 0 bases to trimming and J lost 9 bases; unmatched junction nucleotides: 9. Per germline, CDR1 SGHNT and CDR2 YYREEE (reference sequence). The CDR3 has 15 amino acids. The source of this sequence is an older woman with acute or convalescent COVID-19. The rearrangement joins TRBV5-4 to TRBJ1-1; 9 nucleotides line up with TRBD1. Source material: peripheral blood. The CDR3 here is CASSLAGTGSGKAFF. The CDR3, as DNA: TGTGCCAGCAGCTTGGCCGGGACAGGGAGCGGAAAAGCTTTCTTT.